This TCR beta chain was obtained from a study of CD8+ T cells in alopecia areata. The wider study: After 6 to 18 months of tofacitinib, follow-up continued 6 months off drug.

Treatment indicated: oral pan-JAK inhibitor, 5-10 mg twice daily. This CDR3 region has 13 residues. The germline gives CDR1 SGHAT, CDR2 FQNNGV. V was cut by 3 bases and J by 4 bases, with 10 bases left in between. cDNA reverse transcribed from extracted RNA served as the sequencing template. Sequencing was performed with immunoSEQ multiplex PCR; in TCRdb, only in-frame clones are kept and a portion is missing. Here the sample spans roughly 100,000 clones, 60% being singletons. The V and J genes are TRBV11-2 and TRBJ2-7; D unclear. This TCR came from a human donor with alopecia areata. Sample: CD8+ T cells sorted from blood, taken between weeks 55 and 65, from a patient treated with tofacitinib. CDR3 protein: CASSLKGTYEQYF. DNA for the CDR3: TGTGCCAGCAGCTTGAAGGGAACGTACGAGCAGTACTTC.